Below, 30 T cell receptor beta chains from the same sample are listed, as sequenced in a study of T cells in localized non-small cell lung cancer. The method was immunoSEQ multiplex PCR; TCRdb's version includes in-frame clones alone and lacks a portion of them. The data show about 60,000 clones, with about nine tenths seen just once and almost 2% held by the top ten. The material was peripheral blood, obtained before any cancer treatment. The receptors were gathered from a woman between 35 and 75 years old with stage I lung adenocarcinoma.

The J gene is TRBJ1-1, the V gene TRBV2, with a possible D match to TRBD1 (6 bases). Trimming pared 3 bases from V and 10 bases from J, leaving 18 bases between. CDR1 and CDR2 from the germline V gene are SNHLY and FYNNEI. The CDR3 covers 14 residues. The CDR3 reads CASSEGTAGVRAFF. CDR3 nucleotide sequence: TGTGCCAGCAGTGAGGGGACCGCAGGGGTTAGAGCTTTCTTT.

The V and J genes are TRBV11-3 and TRBJ2-1, with D perhaps TRBD1 (5 bases). The CDR3 has 15 amino acids. The V end lost 5 bases, the J end lost 2 bases, and 13 bases lay between the germline ends. CDR1 is SGHNT, CDR2 YENEEA, per germline. Here the CDR3 DNA reads TGTGCCAGCAGCGATGGTCAGGGTCCCTACAATGAGCAGTTCTTC. Its protein is CASSDGQGPYNEQFF.

V gene TRBV9 combines with J gene TRBJ2-3; either TRBD1 or TRBD2 may supply D (5 bases each). Germline lookup yields CDR1 SGDLS and CDR2 YYNGEE. Trimming removed 1 base at V and 6 bases at J, with 9 bases between. The CDR3 extends over 13 amino acids. CDR3 in DNA: TGTGCCAGCAGCGTATTGGGGGAGGATACGCAGTATTTT. As protein: CASSVLGEDTQYF.

This sequence joins TRBV11-2 and TRBJ2-7, with TRBD2 identical over 7 bases. The germline CDR1 and CDR2 sequences are SGHAT and FQNNGV. The junction had 17 bases not matched to a gene; V was cut back by 0 bases and J by 6 bases. The CDR3 spans 18 residues. For the CDR3, the DNA is TGTGCCAGCAGCTTAGATTACGTAGGGAGGGCAAAGACCCGCGAGCAGTACTTC. Translating it yields CASSLDYVGRAKTREQYF.

J is TRBJ2-3 and V is TRBV7-2; D uncertain. Trimming took 4 bases from V and 2 from J, leaving 4 bases between them. The CDR3 totals 12 residues. The germline V gene encodes CDR1 SGHTA and CDR2 FQGNSA. In DNA form, the CDR3 reads TGTGCCAGCAGCTCCTACACAGATACGCAGTATTTT. It codes for CASSSYTDTQYF.

The rearrangement joins TRBV28 to TRBJ2-3, with 7 bases matching TRBD1. Germline V gives CDR1 MDHEN, CDR2 SYDVKM. There are 13 residues in the CDR3. With V trimmed by 5 bases and J by 6 bases, 5 bases remained unmatched. The CDR3 DNA sequence: TGTGCCAGCAGTCGACAGGGAAGGGATACGCAGTATTTT. Translated: CASSRQGRDTQYF.

This chain joins TRBV6-1 and TRBJ2-7, with 7 bases identical to TRBD1. J lost 3 bases, V lost 3 bases, and 8 bases had no gene match. The CDR3 runs to 15 residues. In germline, CDR1 is MNHNS, CDR2 SASEGT. The CDR3 DNA follows: TGTGCCAGCAGTGATTCCGGGACAGAGAGCTACGAGCAGTACTTC. Amino acids: CASSDSGTESYEQYF.

The chain carries TRBV29-1 and TRBJ2-3, with D hard to call. V was trimmed by 3 bases and J by 2 bases, leaving 12 bases between them. Germline V CDR1 and CDR2: SQVTM, ANQGSEA. This CDR3 contains 14 residues. The CDR3 loop reads CSVESTGHTDTQYF. CDR3 DNA sequence: TGCAGCGTTGAGAGCACTGGGCACACAGATACGCAGTATTTT.

This chain uses TRBV5-4 with TRBJ2-7; D is unresolved. Germline V gene data show CDR1 as SGHNT and CDR2 as YYREEE (reference sequence). With 1 base removed from V and 5 bases from J, the gap between germline ends came to 13 bases. The CDR3 spans 14 residues. CDR3 sequence (DNA): TGTGCCAGCAGCTTGTGGGAAAAAGGCGACGAGCAGTACTTC. Protein product: CASSLWEKGDEQYF.

The DNA of the CDR3 is TGTGCCAGCACCTCAGGGGGAGACCAACGCTCCTACAATGAGCAGTTCTTC. As protein: CASTSGGDQRSYNEQFF. The chain carries TRBV28 and TRBJ2-1, with 7 positions matching TRBD1. The CDR3 length is 17 residues. Per the germline V gene, CDR1 is MDHEN and CDR2 is SYDVKM. J gave up 0 bases and V 7 bases, and 12 bases lay outside the gene matches.

The rearrangement joins TRBV11-2 to TRBJ2-1, with 8 nucleotides matching TRBD2. V lost 1 base and J lost 0; bases outside the gene matches: 5. This CDR3 spans 17 amino acids. Germline V CDR1 and CDR2: SGHAT, FQNNGV. The CDR3 nucleotides read TGTGCCAGCAGCTTAGGCGGGGGGACGAGCTCCTACAATGAGCAGTTCTTC. This sequence encodes CASSLGGGTSSYNEQFF.

The V gene is TRBV11-1, the J gene TRBJ1-1; a possible D gene is TRBD1 (6 bases). Germline CDR1 and CDR2: SGHAT and FQDESV (reference sequence). V lost 7 bases and J lost 1, with 19 bases in between. CDR3 length: 16 residues. The CDR3: CASTSRAGVTNTEAFF. CDR3 nucleotide sequence: TGTGCCAGCACCAGCCGGGCAGGGGTTACGAACACTGAAGCTTTCTTT. Together with reference TRBV11-1 and TRBJ1-1, the CDR3 gives the full variable domain: EAEVAQSPRYKITEKSQAVAFWCDPISGHATLYWYRQILGQGPELLVQFQDESVVDDSQLPKDRFSAERLKGVDSTLKIQPAELGDSAMYLCASTSRAGVTNTEAFFGQGTRLTVV.

The chain is built from TRBV2 and TRBJ1-2; 8 positions agree with TRBD1. Per the germline V gene, CDR1 is SNHLY and CDR2 is FYNNEI. Trimming cost V 4 bases and J 6 bases; bases outside gene matches: 4. This CDR3 region has 13 residues. The CDR3 reads CASSARGRDGYTF. The CDR3 coding sequence is TGTGCCAGCAGTGCCAGGGGGCGGGATGGCTACACCTTC.

This clone appeared a single time. The chain joins TRBV9 to TRBJ2-5; D is possibly TRBD1 or TRBD2 (5 bases each). V lost 3 bases and J 5 bases, leaving 17 bases between the germline ends. The V gene's germline CDR1 is SGDLS and CDR2 YYNGEE. This CDR3 is built from 15 residues. The CDR3 coding sequence is TGTGCCAGCAGCGCAGGGACCGCCTTTATGGAGACCCAGTACTTC. Translating gives CASSAGTAFMETQYF.

The chain employs TRBV11-1 and TRBJ2-7; no reliable D call. The CDR3 covers 13 residues. V gave up 5 bases and J gave up 0 bases, with 8 bases separating them. CDR1 SGHAT and CDR2 FQDESV come from the germline V gene (reference sequence). The CDR3 DNA follows: TGTGCCAGCAGCCGCGGATTCTCCTACGAGCAGTACTTC. Protein: CASSRGFSYEQYF.

The rearrangement uses TRBV28 and TRBJ1-4, with D possibly matching TRBD1 (6 bases). Trimming stripped 4 bases from V and 8 bases from J, with 20 bases between. Germline V gene data show CDR1 as MDHEN and CDR2 as SYDVKM. This CDR3 contains 16 residues. CDR3 residues: CASSSTRGAGREKLFF. The CDR3 DNA reads as TGTGCCAGCAGTTCTACCCGGGGGGCGGGTCGGGAAAAACTGTTTTTT.

The chain couples TRBV7-9 to TRBJ2-3; 9 nucleotides line up with TRBD2. Germline CDR1 SEHNR, CDR2 FQNEAQ (reference sequence). The junction had 8 bases not matched to a gene; V was cut back by 9 bases and J by 4 bases. CDR3 length: 14 amino acids. The CDR3 reads CASGDSGSADTQYF. DNA for the CDR3: TGTGCCAGTGGCGATAGCGGGAGCGCAGATACGCAGTATTTT.

The chain links TRBV6-5 to TRBJ1-4; 7 bases match TRBD1. CDR3 size: 13 residues. Germline assignment: CDR1 MNHEY and CDR2 SVGAGI. The J segment lost 10 bases and the V segment lost 6 bases, leaving 8 bases of the junction unmatched. The CDR3 spells CASRRTGVGKLFF. As DNA, the CDR3 is TGTGCCAGCAGGCGGACAGGTGTGGGAAAACTGTTTTTT.

The V and J genes are TRBV7-3 and TRBJ1-1, with TRBD1 identical over 10 bases. The V gene end was trimmed by 5 bases and the J gene end by 5 bases; junction bases not matched to a gene: 5. The length of the CDR3 is 14 residues. Germline CDR1 is SGHTA and CDR2 is FQGTGA. The CDR3 loop is CASSRTGGNTEAFF. In DNA form, the CDR3 reads TGTGCCAGCAGCCGGACAGGGGGGAATACTGAAGCTTTCTTT.

This chain uses TRBV19 with TRBJ2-4; weak D call: TRBD1 (5 bases). Germline CDR1 is LNHDA and CDR2 is SQIVND (reference sequence). This CDR3 has 14 residues. Deletions cut 5 bases from V and 5 bases from J, with 13 bases between. In DNA form, the CDR3 reads TGTGCCAGTAGTGTTCAGGGCGGCGAAAACATTCAGTACTTC. Protein product: CASSVQGGENIQYF.

The V gene is TRBV6-5, the J gene TRBJ2-1; TRBD1 is a possible D gene (6 bases). The germline V and J ends were trimmed by 6 bases and 8 bases, with 11 bases remaining between them. The CDR3 extends over 12 amino acids. In germline, CDR1 is MNHEY, CDR2 SVGAGI. The CDR3 coding sequence is TGTGCCAGCAGATCGGACAGTTATGAGCAGTTCTTC. This gives the protein CASRSDSYEQFF.

The chain couples TRBV6-1 to TRBJ2-3, with 13 nucleotides matching TRBD2. CDR3 length: 18 residues. The germline V gene has CDR1 MNHNS and CDR2 SASEGT. J was trimmed by 2 bases and V by 2 bases; bases with no gene match: 7. CDR3 region: CASSEIGTSGTPTDTQYF. The CDR3 nucleotides are TGTGCCAGCAGTGAAATCGGGACTAGCGGGACCCCCACAGATACGCAGTATTTT.

The chain combines TRBV6-6 with TRBJ2-7; 10 nucleotides match TRBD1. The CDR3 is made up of 13 amino acids. V lost 4 bases and J lost 9; bases outside the gene matches: 6. Germline lookup yields CDR1 MNHNY and CDR2 SVGAGI (reference sequence). The CDR3 DNA sequence: TGTGCCAGCAGTTCTCACGGACAGGGGGGGCAGTACTTC. This translates into CASSSHGQGGQYF.

The chain couples TRBV13 to TRBJ1-1; no clear D. Germline-derived CDR1 and CDR2 are PRHDT and FYEKMQ (reference sequence). Trimming stripped 2 bases from V and 4 bases from J, with 5 bases between. The CDR3 length is 12 residues. The CDR3 nucleotides read TGTGCCAGCAGCTTACACAGCACTGAAGCTTTCTTT. Its translation: CASSLHSTEAFF.

The chain employs TRBV4-3 and TRBJ1-1; tentative D call: TRBD1 (6 bases). The germline V and J ends were trimmed by 4 bases and 1 base, with 16 bases remaining between them. Germline V gene sequence: CDR1 LGHNA, CDR2 YSLEER. The CDR3 is made up of 16 amino acids. DNA of the CDR3: TGCGCCAGCAGCCCAGCAGACGTACAGGGGAACACTGAAGCTTTCTTT. Protein product: CASSPADVQGNTEAFF.

J is TRBJ2-1 and V is TRBV7-2, with D possibly being TRBD1 (6 bases). CDR3 length: 18 residues. Germline CDR1 and CDR2: SGHTA and FQGNSA. Between the trimmed V and J ends, which lost 1 base and 0 bases, there was a span of 16 bases. This CDR3 reads CASSLVGAYQSSYNEQFF. The DNA for the CDR3 is TGTGCCAGCAGCTTAGTGGGGGCCTACCAGAGCTCCTACAATGAGCAGTTCTTC.

The V and J genes are TRBV7-6 and TRBJ1-1; the D gene is possibly TRBD1 (5 bases). V gave up 5 bases and J gave up 4 bases, with 14 bases separating them. The CDR3 has 14 residues. Germline-derived CDR1 and CDR2 are SGHVS and FNYEAQ. CDR3 sequence reads: CASSLGGRGTEAFF. The CDR3 DNA is TGTGCCAGCAGCCTCGGGGGGAGGGGCACTGAAGCTTTCTTT.

This sequence joins TRBV18 and TRBJ2-7; tentative D call: TRBD2 (6 bases). V gave up 3 bases and J gave up 0 bases, with 9 bases separating them. Germline values: CDR1 KGHSH, CDR2 LQKENI. The CDR3 is 14 amino acids. CDR3 bases: TGTGCCAGCTCACCGGCGGGGACCTCCTACGAGCAGTACTTC. It yields the protein CASSPAGTSYEQYF.

The chain couples TRBV6-5 to TRBJ2-2; no firm D call. The V end lost 5 bases, the J end lost 0 bases, and 1 base lay between the germline ends. This CDR3 is 12 amino acids long. The germline CDR1 and CDR2 sequences are MNHEY and SVGAGI. The CDR3 DNA reads TGTGCCAGCAGTCCGAACACCGGGGAGCTGTTTTTT. It specifies CASSPNTGELFF.

The chain joins TRBV15 to TRBJ2-7; D is unresolved. This CDR3 is built from 13 residues. The V end lost 0 bases, the J end lost 7 bases, and 10 bases lay between the germline ends. CDR1 LNHNV and CDR2 YYDKDF come from the germline V gene (reference sequence). The DNA of the CDR3 is TGTGCCACCAGCAGAGATCGTCACGCGGAGCAGTACTTC. It codes for CATSRDRHAEQYF.